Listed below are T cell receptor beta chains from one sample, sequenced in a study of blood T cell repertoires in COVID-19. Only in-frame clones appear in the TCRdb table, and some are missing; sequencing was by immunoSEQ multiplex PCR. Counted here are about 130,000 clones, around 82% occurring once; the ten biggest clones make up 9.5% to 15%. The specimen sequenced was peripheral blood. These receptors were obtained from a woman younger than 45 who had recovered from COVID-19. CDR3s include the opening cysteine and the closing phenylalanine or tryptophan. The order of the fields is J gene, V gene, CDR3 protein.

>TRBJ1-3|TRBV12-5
CASGLGPKEGLGNTIYF
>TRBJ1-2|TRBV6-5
CASSYNLRGTYGYTF
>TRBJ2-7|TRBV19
CASSGGSYYEQYF
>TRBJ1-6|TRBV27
CASSLSGGISPLHF
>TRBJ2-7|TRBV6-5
CASSPQPEPGEQYF
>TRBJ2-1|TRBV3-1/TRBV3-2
CASSIQGTAGPNNEQFF
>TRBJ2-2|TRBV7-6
CASSGTGGGTGELFF
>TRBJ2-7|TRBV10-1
CASSDRTGASYEQYF
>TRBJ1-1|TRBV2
CASSTTGDGEAFF
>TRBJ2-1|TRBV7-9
CASSQREEDRPGYEQFF
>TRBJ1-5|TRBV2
CASSESRRTGGQPQHF
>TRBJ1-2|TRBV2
CASSGGDLLGNGYTF
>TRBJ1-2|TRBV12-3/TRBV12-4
CASRGERGYGYTF
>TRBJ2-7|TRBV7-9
CASSHPQGTYEQYF
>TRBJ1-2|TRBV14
CASSQGRFEGYTF
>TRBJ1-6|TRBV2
CASRPPRTTGWRSSYNSPLHF
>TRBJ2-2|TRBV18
CASSQTGTTNTGELFF
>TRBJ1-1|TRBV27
CASSLGLRNTEAFF
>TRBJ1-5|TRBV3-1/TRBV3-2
CASSQGQGRAGSNQPQHF
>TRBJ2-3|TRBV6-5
CASSSVRPDTQYF
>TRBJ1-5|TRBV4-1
CASSPGLVGQPQHF
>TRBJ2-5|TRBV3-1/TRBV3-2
CASQPSGGARETQYF
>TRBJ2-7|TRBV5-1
CASSLSQGIYEQYF
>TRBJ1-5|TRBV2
CASSDQGLINQPQHF
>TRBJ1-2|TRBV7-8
CASSLRTGERYGYTF
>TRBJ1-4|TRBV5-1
CASSLGAGLVTNEKLFF
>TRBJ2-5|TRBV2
CASSGGQGARETQYF
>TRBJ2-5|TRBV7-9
CASSFLRTGVSGKTQYF
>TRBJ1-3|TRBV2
CASSGLEDGNTIYF
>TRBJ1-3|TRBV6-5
CASSLQGAPGNTIYF
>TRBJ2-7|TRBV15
CATSRGLVAGDYEQYF
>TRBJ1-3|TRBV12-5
CASGLNLASGNTIYF
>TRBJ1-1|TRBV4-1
CASSRTSPARTVSIRTAFF
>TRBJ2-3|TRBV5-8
CASSFPVPQGRDDTQYF
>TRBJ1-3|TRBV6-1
CASSDGQWNTIYF
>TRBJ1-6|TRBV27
CASSPTGTNSPLHF
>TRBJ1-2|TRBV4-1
CASSQPTRANYGYTF
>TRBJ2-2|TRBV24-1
CATSDQIGGELFF
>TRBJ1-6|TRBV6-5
CASADRGNSPLHF
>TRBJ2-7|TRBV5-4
CASSSSGYEQYF
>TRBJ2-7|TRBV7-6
CASSLSSGDSYEQYF
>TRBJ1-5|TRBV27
CASSSPGLNQPQHF
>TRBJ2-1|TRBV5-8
CASSLTMLAGDYNEQFF
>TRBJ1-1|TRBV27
CASSNSGQGGDTEAFF
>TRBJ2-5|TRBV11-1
CASSLGLAGGYQTQYF
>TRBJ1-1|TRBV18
CASSPFSGTENTEAFF
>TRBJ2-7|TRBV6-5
CASRRTAGTYEQYF
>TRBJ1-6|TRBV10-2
CASSDLQDLGSPLHF